The 30 T cell receptor beta chains in this list originate from one sample, sequenced in a study of blood T cell repertoires in COVID-19. Sequencing used immunoSEQ multiplex PCR; TCRdb keeps in-frame clones, though not all of them. The table shows about 400,000 clones, with roughly nine tenths occurring only once. The specimen sequenced was PBMCs or T cells enriched from blood (not recorded which). These receptors came from a woman aged 25-40 years who had recovered from COVID-19.

The chain has TRBV28 and TRBJ1-1, with TRBD1 matching 8 bases. CDR3 length equals 19 residues. CDR1 is MDHEN and CDR2 is SYDVKM in the germline V gene. After removal of 6 bases from V and 0 bases from J, the junction contained 18 bases not matched to a gene. This chain's CDR3 is CASSPPPDRVLSLNTEAFF. CDR3 bases: TGTGCCAGCAGCCCCCCCCCGGACAGGGTTCTTTCGTTGAACACTGAAGCTTTCTTT.

The chain recombines TRBV16 with TRBJ1-1; no clear D gene. Trimming removed 6 bases at V and 5 bases at J, with 13 bases between. The length of the CDR3 is 13 residues. CDR1 is KGHSY, CDR2 FQNENV, per germline. For the CDR3, the DNA is TGTGCCAGCAGTCTAAATGGCAGGACTGAAGCTTTCTTT. Translation gives CASSLNGRTEAFF.

The chain is built from TRBV2 and TRBJ2-7; D may be TRBD1 (6 bases). Trimming took off 5 bases at V and 4 bases at J, with 15 bases between the two ends. The CDR3 consists of 14 residues. Germline values: CDR1 SNHLY, CDR2 FYNNEI. The CDR3 reads CASSSGQLEYEQYF. The CDR3 nucleotides are TGTGCCAGCAGTTCAGGACAGTTGGAGTACGAGCAGTACTTC.

The chain is built from TRBV27 and TRBJ2-3, with 12 bases identical to TRBD2. Trimming took 6 bases from V and 7 from J; bases not matched to a gene: 11. Germline loops: CDR1 MNHEY, CDR2 SMNVEV (reference sequence). The CDR3 contains 16 residues. Written as DNA, the CDR3 is TGTGCCAGCAGATCCGGGACTAGCGGGCTACATCATACGCAGTATTTT. Translation gives CASRSGTSGLHHTQYF.

The genes are TRBV28 and TRBJ1-5; D perhaps matches TRBD1 (5 bases). The CDR3 loop spans 17 amino acids. CDR1 and CDR2 (germline): MDHEN, SYDVKM. V was trimmed by 3 bases and J by 1 base, leaving 16 bases between them. DNA of the CDR3: TGTGCCAGCAGTTTGATAGGGGTCGACGCGAGCAATCAGCCCCAGCATTTT. This gives the protein CASSLIGVDASNQPQHF.

The CDR3 here is CASSFGRPHEQYF. In nucleotides, the CDR3 is TGTGCCAGCAGCTTCGGCAGGCCCCACGAGCAGTACTTC. This chain connects TRBV5-6 to TRBJ2-7; no clear D gene. The length of the CDR3 is 13 residues. From germline, CDR1 is SGHDT and CDR2 YYEEEE. V was clipped by 2 bases and J by 5 bases, with 11 bases between them.

Only a few counts were recorded for this clone. The V call is TRBV2, the J call TRBJ1-2; tentatively, D is TRBD1 (6 bases). The CDR3 has 12 amino acids. Trimming pared 5 bases from V and 8 bases from J, leaving 12 bases between. CDR1 and CDR2 (germline): SNHLY, FYNNEI. The CDR3 region has the DNA TGTGCCAGCAGTACAGGGTTAGGGGGCTACACCTTC. Protein: CASSTGLGGYTF.

The chain recombines TRBV5-1 with TRBJ1-6, with 9 bases lining up with TRBD1. CDR1 is SGHRS, CDR2 YFSETQ, per germline. This CDR3 is built from 18 residues. V shed 5 bases, J shed 7 bases, and the junction held 16 bases outside the gene matches. CDR3 region: CASSLSPGTGFENSPLHF. The CDR3 DNA follows: TGCGCCAGCAGTTTAAGTCCCGGGACAGGGTTTGAGAATTCACCCCTCCACTTT.

This clone showed up just once. This chain connects TRBV7-9 to TRBJ1-2; TRBD1 aligns across 8 bases. Per germline, CDR1 SEHNR and CDR2 FQNEAQ (reference sequence). This CDR3 is built from 18 residues. With V trimmed by 1 base and J by 5 bases, 15 bases remained unmatched. CDR3 nucleotides: TGTGCCAGCAGCTTAGAGGTCCGTCTGGGACAGGAGATATATGGCTACACCTTC. This translates into CASSLEVRLGQEIYGYTF.

The V call is TRBV5-8, the J call TRBJ1-1; the D gene is possibly TRBD1 (5 bases). This CDR3 is built from 15 residues. Trimming left V 0 bases short and J 1 base short, with 10 bases between. Germline loops: CDR1 SGHTS, CDR2 YDEGEE. The DNA for the CDR3 is TGTGCCAGCAGCTTGGGAGTCGGGGGGAACACTGAAGCTTTCTTT. Translation: CASSLGVGGNTEAFF.

The chain has TRBV5-5 and TRBJ2-3; TRBD1 might be the D (5 bases). The germline V gene has CDR1 SGHKS and CDR2 YYEKEE (reference sequence). The CDR3 totals 14 residues. V was pared by 6 bases and J by 6 bases, with 17 bases between. The CDR3 spells CASILAVGLDTQYF. The DNA of the CDR3 is TGTGCCAGCATCCTCGCAGTGGGGCTGGATACGCAGTATTTT.

This clone came up once. J is TRBJ1-5 and V is TRBV30; maybe TRBD1 (5 bases). CDR1 and CDR2 from the germline V gene are GTSNPN and SVGIG (reference sequence). There are 14 residues in the CDR3. V was clipped by 1 base and J by 6 bases, with 13 bases between them. CDR3 coding DNA: TGTGCCTGGAGTGCTGATCTAGGGGCTCAGCCCCAGCATTTT. Amino acid sequence: CAWSADLGAQPQHF.

The V call is TRBV27, the J call TRBJ2-4; tentative D call: TRBD2 (6 bases). CDR1 and CDR2 (germline): MNHEY, SMNVEV (reference sequence). Between the trimmed V and J ends, which lost 6 bases and 2 bases, there was a span of 20 bases. This CDR3 comprises 17 residues. The CDR3 reads CASSGLQDVVTKNIQYF. As DNA, the CDR3 is TGTGCCAGCAGCGGACTACAGGACGTGGTGACCAAAAACATTCAGTACTTC.

CDR3 region: CASSIISTGSQPQHF. The CDR3, as DNA: TGTGCCAGTAGTATAATCAGCACGGGTAGTCAGCCCCAGCATTTT. The V gene is TRBV19, the J gene TRBJ1-5; D is uncertain. Trimming left V 2 bases short and J 6 bases short, with 14 bases between. This CDR3 is 15 amino acids long. Germline CDR1 is LNHDA and CDR2 is SQIVND (reference sequence).

This clone was counted a single time. The chain has TRBV7-9 and TRBJ1-1; the match to TRBD1 covers 7 bases. The CDR3 extends over 15 amino acids. The V gene end was trimmed by 4 bases and the J gene end by 5 bases; junction bases not matched to a gene: 10. Germline values: CDR1 SEHNR, CDR2 FQNEAQ (reference sequence). The DNA for the CDR3 is TGTGCCAGCAGCTCCGAAACAGGGGATTGGACTGAAGCTTTCTTT. This gives the protein CASSSETGDWTEAFF.

The CDR3 DNA sequence: TGCAGCGACCACCGGGGCTCCTACGAGCAGTACTTC. It encodes CSDHRGSYEQYF. The rearrangement joins TRBV29-1 to TRBJ2-7; TRBD2 is a possible D gene (5 bases). The germline V gene has CDR1 SQVTM and CDR2 ANQGSEA. This CDR3 has 12 amino acids. With 7 bases removed from V and 0 bases from J, the gap between germline ends came to 10 bases.

The chain carries TRBV27 and TRBJ1-3; no clear D. The CDR3 covers 15 residues. Trimming left V 2 bases short and J 0 bases short, with 8 bases between. CDR1 and CDR2 (germline): MNHEY, SMNVEV (reference sequence). The CDR3 nucleotides are TGTGCCAGCAGTTTAATCGGGGACTCTGGAAACACCATATATTTT. It codes for CASSLIGDSGNTIYF.

The V gene is TRBV29-1, the J gene TRBJ2-2; the match to TRBD1 covers 9 bases. After removal of 6 bases from V and 6 bases from J, the junction contained 2 bases not matched to a gene. The CDR3 runs to 12 residues. The germline gives CDR1 SQVTM, CDR2 ANQGSEA. CDR3 protein: CSVRDRAGELFF. CDR3 coding DNA: TGCAGCGTCCGGGACAGGGCCGGGGAGCTGTTTTTT.

This chain joins TRBV4-2 and TRBJ1-2; 7 positions agree with TRBD1. The CDR3 is 15 amino acids. The V gene end was trimmed by 1 base and the J gene end by 8 bases; junction bases not matched to a gene: 10. Germline V gives CDR1 LGHNA, CDR2 YNFKEQ. The CDR3 sequence: CASSQAGQSLLGYTF. CDR3 DNA: TGTGCCAGCAGCCAAGCGGGACAGAGCCTTCTCGGCTACACCTTC.

The DNA for the CDR3 is TGTGCCAGTAGTATGAAGTCTAGCGTGACATACAATGAGCAGTTCTTC. This gives the protein CASSMKSSVTYNEQFF. The chain carries TRBV19 and TRBJ2-1; a weak D match, TRBD2 (6 bases). Germline assignment: CDR1 LNHDA and CDR2 SQIVND (reference sequence). V lost 3 bases and J lost 4, with 16 bases in between. This CDR3 spans 16 amino acids.

The chain couples TRBV7-2 to TRBJ2-5; D ambiguous. The ends were cut back, 5 bases at V and 5 bases at J, with 9 bases in the middle. Germline CDR1 is SGHTA and CDR2 is FQGNSA. The CDR3 runs to 12 residues. The chain's CDR3 is CASSRSRETQYF. The CDR3 region has the DNA TGTGCCAGCAGCCGGTCCCGTGAGACCCAGTACTTC.

The chain employs TRBV2 and TRBJ2-5, with 10 bases lining up with TRBD1. The germline V gene has CDR1 SNHLY and CDR2 FYNNEI. V lost 6 bases and J lost 4; bases outside the gene matches: 5. This CDR3 has 14 residues. This CDR3 is CASRPGTGVETQYF. CDR3 coding DNA: TGTGCCAGCAGGCCCGGGACAGGGGTAGAGACCCAGTACTTC.

The rearrangement uses TRBV6-6 and TRBJ1-2; no reliable D call. CDR1 MNHNY and CDR2 SVGAGI come from the germline V gene (reference sequence). V shed 2 bases and J shed 8 bases, with 15 bases lying between them. The CDR3 has 14 amino acids. The CDR3 DNA sequence: TGTGCCAGCAGTTACGGACGTGACGGGGTAGGCTACACCTTC. This gives the protein CASSYGRDGVGYTF.

This sequence joins TRBV7-2 and TRBJ2-3, with TRBD2 matching 8 bases. The length of the CDR3 is 16 residues. Germline loops: CDR1 SGHTA, CDR2 FQGNSA. V dropped 2 bases and J dropped 3; count of bases not matched to a gene: 7. CDR3 amino acids: CASSLRTSQGTDTQYF. CDR3 DNA sequence: TGTGCCAGCAGCTTACGGACTAGCCAGGGGACAGATACGCAGTATTTT.

The chain combines TRBV5-4 with TRBJ2-2; possibly TRBD1 for D (6 bases). Trimming left V 4 bases short and J 4 bases short, with 17 bases between. The germline V gene has CDR1 SGHNT and CDR2 YYREEE (reference sequence). The CDR3 has 16 residues. CDR3 protein: CASSLDTDRFTGELFF. CDR3 nucleotide sequence: TGTGCCAGCAGCCTAGATACGGACAGATTCACCGGGGAGCTGTTTTTT.

The chain joins TRBV11-2 to TRBJ2-2; 7 positions agree with TRBD1. Germline CDR1 reads SGHAT; CDR2 reads FQNNGV. Trimming took 5 bases from V and 1 from J; bases not matched to a gene: 10. This CDR3 contains 17 residues. In nucleotides, the CDR3 is TGTGCCAGCAGCCTAATGGTGTCAGGGGGGAACACCGGGGAGCTGTTTTTT. This encodes CASSLMVSGGNTGELFF.

The sample holds one count of this clone. V is TRBV27 and J is TRBJ2-3, with TRBD2 matching over 8 bases. From germline, CDR1 is MNHEY and CDR2 SMNVEV (reference sequence). With 7 bases clipped from V and 4 bases from J, the junction kept 7 bases outside the gene matches. CDR3 length: 14 residues. CDR3 nucleotides: TGTGCCAGCACTGAGCGGGAGACCCCAGATACGCAGTATTTT. It is translated as CASTERETPDTQYF.

This rearrangement joins TRBV2 to TRBJ2-2; 7 nucleotides line up with TRBD1. With V trimmed by 6 bases and J by 2 bases, 9 bases remained unmatched. This CDR3 region has 16 residues. CDR1 and CDR2 from the germline V gene are SNHLY and FYNNEI. CDR3 residues: CASRRRQGGNTGELFF. In DNA, the CDR3 is TGTGCCAGCAGAAGAAGACAGGGCGGTAACACCGGGGAGCTGTTTTTT.

This chain uses TRBV6-5 with TRBJ2-7; 7 bases agree with TRBD2. CDR1 is MNHEY and CDR2 is SVGAGI in the germline V gene. This CDR3 has 14 amino acids. The ends lost 2 bases at V and 1 base at J; junction bases unmatched: 2. DNA of the CDR3: TGTGCCAGCAGTTACCTAGCGGAATCCTACGAGCAGTACTTC. Its translation is CASSYLAESYEQYF.

The chain uses TRBV6-5 and TRBJ2-7; 8 nucleotides align to TRBD1. Germline lookup yields CDR1 MNHEY and CDR2 SVGAGI. V lost 6 bases and J lost 3; bases outside the gene matches: 4. The CDR3 is made up of 13 amino acids. The CDR3 coding sequence is TGTGCCAGCAGCCATGACAGGGGCTACGAGCAGTACTTC. Translating gives CASSHDRGYEQYF.